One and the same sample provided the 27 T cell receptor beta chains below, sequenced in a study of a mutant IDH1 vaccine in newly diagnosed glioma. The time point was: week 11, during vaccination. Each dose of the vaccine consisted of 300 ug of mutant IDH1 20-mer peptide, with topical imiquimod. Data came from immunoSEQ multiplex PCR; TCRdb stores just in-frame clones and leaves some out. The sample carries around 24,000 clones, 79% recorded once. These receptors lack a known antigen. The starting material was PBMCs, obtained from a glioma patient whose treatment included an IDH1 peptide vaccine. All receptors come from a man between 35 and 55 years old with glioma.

Here the CDR3 reads CASSGGTSGSTDTQYF. For the CDR3, the DNA is TGTGCCAGCAGTGGGGGGACTAGCGGGAGCACAGATACGCAGTATTTT. The chain has TRBV25-1 and TRBJ2-3; TRBD2 matches 12 bases. Germline CDR1 is MGHDK and CDR2 is SYGVNS. The CDR3 sequence is 16 residues long. Losses at the gene ends were 4 bases for V and 0 bases for J; bases not matched to a gene: 2.

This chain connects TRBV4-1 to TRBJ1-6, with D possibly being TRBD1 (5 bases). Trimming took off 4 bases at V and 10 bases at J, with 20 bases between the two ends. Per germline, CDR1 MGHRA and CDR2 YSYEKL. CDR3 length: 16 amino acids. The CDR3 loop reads CASSRPGGGEKSPLHF. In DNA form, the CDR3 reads TGCGCCAGCAGCCGCCCTGGGGGGGGAGAGAAATCACCCCTCCACTTT.

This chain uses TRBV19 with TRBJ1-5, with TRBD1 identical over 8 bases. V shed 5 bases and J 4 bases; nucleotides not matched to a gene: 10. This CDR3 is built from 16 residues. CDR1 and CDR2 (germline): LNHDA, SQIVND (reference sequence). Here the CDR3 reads CASSPTGQGRNQPQHF. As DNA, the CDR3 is TGTGCCAGTAGTCCAACCGGACAGGGAAGAAATCAGCCCCAGCATTTT.

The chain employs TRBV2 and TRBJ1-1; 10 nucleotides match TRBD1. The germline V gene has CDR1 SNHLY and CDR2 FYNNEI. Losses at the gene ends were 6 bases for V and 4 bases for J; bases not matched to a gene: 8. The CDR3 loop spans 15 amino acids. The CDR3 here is CASRRLGTGVTEAFF. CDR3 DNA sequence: TGTGCCAGCAGACGACTTGGGACAGGGGTCACTGAAGCTTTCTTT.

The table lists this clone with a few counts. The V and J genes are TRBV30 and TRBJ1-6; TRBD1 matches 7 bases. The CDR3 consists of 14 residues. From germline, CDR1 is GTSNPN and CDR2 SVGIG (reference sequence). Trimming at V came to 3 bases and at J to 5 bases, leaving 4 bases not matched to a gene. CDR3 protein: CAWSKGTDNSPLHF. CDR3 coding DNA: TGTGCCTGGAGCAAAGGGACAGATAATTCACCCCTCCACTTT.

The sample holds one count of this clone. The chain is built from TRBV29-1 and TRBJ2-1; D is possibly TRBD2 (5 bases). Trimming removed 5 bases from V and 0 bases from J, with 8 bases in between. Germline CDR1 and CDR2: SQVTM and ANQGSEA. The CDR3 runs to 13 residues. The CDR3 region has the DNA TGCAGCGTTAGAGGGAACTCCTACAATGAGCAGTTCTTC. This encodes CSVRGNSYNEQFF.

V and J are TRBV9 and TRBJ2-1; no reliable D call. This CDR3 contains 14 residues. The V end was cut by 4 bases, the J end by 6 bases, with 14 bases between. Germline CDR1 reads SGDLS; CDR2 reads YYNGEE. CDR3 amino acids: CASSLAVNSNEQFF. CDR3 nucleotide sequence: TGTGCCAGCAGCCTGGCAGTGAACTCCAATGAGCAGTTCTTC.

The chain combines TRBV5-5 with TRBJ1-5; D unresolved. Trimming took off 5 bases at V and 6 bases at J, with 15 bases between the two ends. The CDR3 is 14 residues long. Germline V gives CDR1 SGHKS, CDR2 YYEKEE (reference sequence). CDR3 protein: CASRLGRGSQPQHF. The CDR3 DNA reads TGTGCCAGCAGACTAGGACGTGGCAGTCAGCCCCAGCATTTT.

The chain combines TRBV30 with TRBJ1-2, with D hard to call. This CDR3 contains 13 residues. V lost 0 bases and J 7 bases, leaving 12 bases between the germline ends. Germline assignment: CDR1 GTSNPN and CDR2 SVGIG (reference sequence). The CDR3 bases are TGTGCCTGGAGTGTAGCCGGGGATCGTGGCTACACCTTC. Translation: CAWSVAGDRGYTF.

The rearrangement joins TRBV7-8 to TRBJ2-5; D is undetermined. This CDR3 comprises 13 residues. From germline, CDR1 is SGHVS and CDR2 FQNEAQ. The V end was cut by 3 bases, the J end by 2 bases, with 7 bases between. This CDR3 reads CASSLGRQETQYF. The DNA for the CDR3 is TGTGCCAGCAGCTTGGGTAGGCAAGAGACCCAGTACTTC.

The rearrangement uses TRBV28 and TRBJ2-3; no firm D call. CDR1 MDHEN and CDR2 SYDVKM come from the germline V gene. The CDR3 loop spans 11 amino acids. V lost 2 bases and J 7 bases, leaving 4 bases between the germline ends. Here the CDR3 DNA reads TGTGCCAGCAGTTTAGGGTATACGCAGTATTTT. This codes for CASSLGYTQYF.

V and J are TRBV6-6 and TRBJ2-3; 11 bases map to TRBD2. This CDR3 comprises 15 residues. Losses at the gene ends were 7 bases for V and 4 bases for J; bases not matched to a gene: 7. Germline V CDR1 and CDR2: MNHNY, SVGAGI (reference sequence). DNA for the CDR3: TGTGCCAGCACTATAGCGGGAGGGAAGGCAGATACGCAGTATTTT. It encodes CASTIAGGKADTQYF.

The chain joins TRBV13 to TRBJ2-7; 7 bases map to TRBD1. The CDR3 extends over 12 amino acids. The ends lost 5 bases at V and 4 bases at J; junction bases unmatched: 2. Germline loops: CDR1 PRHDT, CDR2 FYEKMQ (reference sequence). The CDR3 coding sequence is TGTGCCAGCAGCGTGACAGGGTACGAGCAGTACTTC. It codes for CASSVTGYEQYF. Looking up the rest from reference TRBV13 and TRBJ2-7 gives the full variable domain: AAGVIQSPRHLIKEKRETATLKCYPIPRHDTVYWYQQGPGQDPQFLISFYEKMQSDKGSIPDRFSAQQFSDYHSELNMSSLELGDSALYFCASSVTGYEQYFGPGTRLTVT.

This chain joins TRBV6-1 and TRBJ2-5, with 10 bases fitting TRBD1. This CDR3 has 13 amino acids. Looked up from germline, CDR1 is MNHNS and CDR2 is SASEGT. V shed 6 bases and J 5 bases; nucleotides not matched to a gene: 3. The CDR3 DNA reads TGTGCCAGCAGGACAGGGGGCGGGGAGACCCAGTACTTC. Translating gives CASRTGGGETQYF.

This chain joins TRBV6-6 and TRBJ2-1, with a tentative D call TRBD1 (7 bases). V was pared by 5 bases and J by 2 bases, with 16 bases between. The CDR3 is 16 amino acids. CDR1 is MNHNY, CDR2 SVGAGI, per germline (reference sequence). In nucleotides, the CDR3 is TGTGCCAGCAGTAGCCCCCAGGGGGGTACCTACAATGAGCAGTTCTTC. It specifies CASSSPQGGTYNEQFF.

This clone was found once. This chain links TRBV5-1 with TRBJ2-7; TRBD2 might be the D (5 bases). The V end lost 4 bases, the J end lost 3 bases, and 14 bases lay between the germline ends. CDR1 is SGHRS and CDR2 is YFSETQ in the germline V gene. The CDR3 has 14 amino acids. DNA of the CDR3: TGCGCCAGCAGCATTACCAGCGGTGTCTACGAGCAGTACTTC. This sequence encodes CASSITSGVYEQYF.

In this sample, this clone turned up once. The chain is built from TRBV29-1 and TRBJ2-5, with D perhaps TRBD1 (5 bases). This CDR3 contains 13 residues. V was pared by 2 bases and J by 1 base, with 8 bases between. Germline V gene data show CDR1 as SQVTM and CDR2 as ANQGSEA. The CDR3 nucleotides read TGCAGCGTTGAACTCAGGGCCCAAGAGACCCAGTACTTC. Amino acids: CSVELRAQETQYF.

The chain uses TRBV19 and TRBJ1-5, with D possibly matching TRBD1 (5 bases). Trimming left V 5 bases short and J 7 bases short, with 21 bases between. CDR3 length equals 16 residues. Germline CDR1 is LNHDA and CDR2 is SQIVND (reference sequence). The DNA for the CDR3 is TGTGCCAGTAGTGCCACACCCCCAGGGTTCGAACAGCCCCAGCATTTT. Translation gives CASSATPPGFEQPQHF.

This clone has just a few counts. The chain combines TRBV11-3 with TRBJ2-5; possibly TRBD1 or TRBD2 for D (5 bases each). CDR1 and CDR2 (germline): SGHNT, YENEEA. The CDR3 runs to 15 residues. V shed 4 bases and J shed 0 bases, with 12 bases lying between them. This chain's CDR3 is CASSSDGANQETQYF. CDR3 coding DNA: TGTGCCAGCAGCTCCGACGGGGCTAACCAAGAGACCCAGTACTTC.

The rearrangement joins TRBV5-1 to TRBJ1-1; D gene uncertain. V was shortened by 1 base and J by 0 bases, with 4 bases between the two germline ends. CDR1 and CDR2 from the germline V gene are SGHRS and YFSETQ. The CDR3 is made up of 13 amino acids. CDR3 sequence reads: CASSLILNTEAFF. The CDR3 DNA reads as TGCGCCAGCAGCTTGATATTGAACACTGAAGCTTTCTTT.

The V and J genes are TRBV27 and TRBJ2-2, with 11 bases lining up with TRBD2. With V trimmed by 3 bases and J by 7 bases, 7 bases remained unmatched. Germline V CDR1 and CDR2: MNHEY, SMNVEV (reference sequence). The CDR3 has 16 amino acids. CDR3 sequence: CASSFLLSGRVGELFF. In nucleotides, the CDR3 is TGTGCCAGCAGTTTTCTTCTTAGCGGGAGGGTCGGGGAGCTGTTTTTT.

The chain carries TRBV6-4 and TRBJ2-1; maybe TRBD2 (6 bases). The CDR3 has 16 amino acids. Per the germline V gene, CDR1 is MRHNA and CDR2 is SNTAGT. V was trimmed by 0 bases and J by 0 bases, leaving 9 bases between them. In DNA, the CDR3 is TGTGCCAGCAGTGACTCAGCGGGTACCTCCTACAATGAGCAGTTCTTC. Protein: CASSDSAGTSYNEQFF.

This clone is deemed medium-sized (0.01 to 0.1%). The CDR3 loop reads CASSDTTGGNQPQHF. For the CDR3, the DNA is TGTGCCAGTAGTGACACGACAGGGGGCAATCAGCCCCAGCATTTT. The rearrangement uses TRBV19 and TRBJ1-5; 8 nucleotides match TRBD1. V lost 5 bases, J lost 2 bases, and 5 bases stayed unmatched. The CDR3 is 15 residues long. Germline V gene sequence: CDR1 LNHDA, CDR2 SQIVND (reference sequence).

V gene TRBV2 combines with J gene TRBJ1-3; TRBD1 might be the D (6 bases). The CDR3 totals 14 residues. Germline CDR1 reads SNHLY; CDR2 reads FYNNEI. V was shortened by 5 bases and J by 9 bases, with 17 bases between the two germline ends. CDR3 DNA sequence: TGTGCCAGCAGTCAGGGGCATCTTGAGTTCACCATATATTTT. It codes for CASSQGHLEFTIYF.

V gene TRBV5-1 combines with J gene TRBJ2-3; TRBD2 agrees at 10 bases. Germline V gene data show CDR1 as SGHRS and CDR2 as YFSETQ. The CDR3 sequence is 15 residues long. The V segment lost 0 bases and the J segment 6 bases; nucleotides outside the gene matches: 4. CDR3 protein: CASSLVSSGSDTQYF. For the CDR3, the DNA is TGCGCCAGCAGCTTGGTTTCTAGCGGGAGTGATACGCAGTATTTT. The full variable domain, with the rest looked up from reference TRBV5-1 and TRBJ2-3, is KAGVTQTPRYLIKTRGQQVTLSCSPISGHRSVSWYQQTPGQGLQFLFEYFSETQRNKGNFPGRFSGRQFSNSRSEMNVSTLELGDSALYLCASSLVSSGSDTQYFGPGTRLTVL.

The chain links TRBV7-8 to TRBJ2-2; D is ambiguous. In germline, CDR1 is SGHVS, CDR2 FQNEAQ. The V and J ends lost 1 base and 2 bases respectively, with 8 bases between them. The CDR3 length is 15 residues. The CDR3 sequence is CASSLGSGNTGELFF. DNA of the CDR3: TGTGCCAGCAGCTTAGGTTCTGGAAACACCGGGGAGCTGTTTTTT.

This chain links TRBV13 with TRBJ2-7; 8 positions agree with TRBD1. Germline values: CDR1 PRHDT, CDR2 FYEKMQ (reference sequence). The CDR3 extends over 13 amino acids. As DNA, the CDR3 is TGTGCCAGCAGCCTAGGACAGGGTCAAGAGCAGTACGTC. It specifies CASSLGQGQEQYV.